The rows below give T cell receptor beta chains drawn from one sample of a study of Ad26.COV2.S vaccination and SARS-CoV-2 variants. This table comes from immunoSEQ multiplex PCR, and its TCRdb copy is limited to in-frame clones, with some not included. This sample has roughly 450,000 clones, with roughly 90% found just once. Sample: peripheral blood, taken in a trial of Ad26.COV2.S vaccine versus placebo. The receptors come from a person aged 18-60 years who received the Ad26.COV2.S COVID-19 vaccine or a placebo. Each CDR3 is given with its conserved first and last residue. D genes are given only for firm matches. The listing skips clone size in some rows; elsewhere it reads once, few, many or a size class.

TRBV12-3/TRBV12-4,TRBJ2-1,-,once,TGTGCCAGCAGTTATAATAGAGAAGGTGAGCAGTTCTTC,CASSYNREGEQFF
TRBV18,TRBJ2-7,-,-,TGTGCCAGCTCAGTCCCGAATTCCTACGAGCAGTACTTC,CASSVPNSYEQYF
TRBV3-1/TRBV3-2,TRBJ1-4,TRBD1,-,TGTGCCAGCAGCCAAGGACCGGGACAGCATGAAAAACTGTTTTTT,CASSQGPGQHEKLFF
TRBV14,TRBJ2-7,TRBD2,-,TGTGCCAGCAGCCAAGAACATGGTCTAGCGGGAGTCGGCGAGCAGTACTTC,CASSQEHGLAGVGEQYF
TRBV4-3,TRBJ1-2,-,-,TGCGCCAGCAGCCAAGATAGGTCCCCCGGGGGCTACACCTTC,CASSQDRSPGGYTF
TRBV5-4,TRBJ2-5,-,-,TGTGCCAGCAGAGGGGGAGGCAGTAGTTTTCAAGAGACCCAGTACTTC,CASRGGGSSFQETQYF
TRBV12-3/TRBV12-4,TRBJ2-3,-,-,TGTGCCAGCAGTCAGTCGGGAGATACGCAGTATTTT,CASSQSGDTQYF
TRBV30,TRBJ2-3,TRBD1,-,TGTGCCTGGACAGGGGGAAGCACAGATACGCAGTATTTT,CAWTGGSTDTQYF
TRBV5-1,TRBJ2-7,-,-,TGCGCCAGCAGCTTGTCCGAGGCCCTCCACGAGCAGTACTTC,CASSLSEALHEQYF
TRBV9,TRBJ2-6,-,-,TGTGCCAGCAGCGAAGGGACTTTAGGGGCCAACGTCCTGACTTTC,CASSEGTLGANVLTF
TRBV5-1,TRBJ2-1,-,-,TGCGCCAGCAGCTTAAGGGGCGCTAACAATGAGCAGTTCTTC,CASSLRGANNEQFF
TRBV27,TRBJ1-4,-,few,TGTGCCAGCAAACCAGCAGGGGTAACTAATGAAAAACTGTTTTTT,CASKPAGVTNEKLFF
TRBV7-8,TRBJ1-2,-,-,TGTGCCAGCAGCTTACAGGGACGAGCTCAAGGCTACACCTTC,CASSLQGRAQGYTF
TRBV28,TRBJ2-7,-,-,TGTGCCACCCGAGGCCCGTTAGCCTACGAGCAGTACTTC,CATRGPLAYEQYF
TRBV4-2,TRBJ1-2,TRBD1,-,TGTGCCAGCAGCCAAGTAGGATGGACAGGGGGCGATTATGGCTACACCTTC,CASSQVGWTGGDYGYTF
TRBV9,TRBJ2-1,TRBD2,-,TGTGCCAGCAGCGTTGGCGGCGGGAGGGATGAGCAGTTCTTC,CASSVGGGRDEQFF
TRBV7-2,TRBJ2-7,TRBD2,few,TGTGCCAGCAGCCTGGGCCTCGGGCTAGCGGGCTACGAGCAGTACTTC,CASSLGLGLAGYEQYF
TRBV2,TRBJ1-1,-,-,TGTGCCAGCAGTGGCCTACTGATTAGAGCTTTCTTT,CASSGLLIRAFF